This is a list of T cell receptor beta chains from one sample in a study of identical twins. MiXCR was run by TCRdb on the 5' RACE reads, yielding one entry per CDR3 protein. Of 250,000 or so distinct CDR3 sequences listed, 6% to 8.5% are singletons. The sample was also linked to a second study, of yellow fever vaccine responses in identical twins.

Sequences were obtained from CD8+ T cells sorted from blood. The receptors were gathered from a woman aged 18-29 years in good health. CDR3s include the opening cysteine and the closing phenylalanine or tryptophan.

J gene,V gene,CDR3 protein
TRBJ2-1,TRBV28,CASRPGQGRDDEQFF
TRBJ1-6,TRBV20-1,CSASRDEGRDYNSPLHF
TRBJ1-1,TRBV5-5,CASSFGHGPEAFF
TRBJ2-1,TRBV28,CASTSLARTYNEQFF
TRBJ2-5,TRBV4-1,CASSQAGFFETQYF
TRBJ1-1,TRBV20-1,CSARDRLSGLANTEAFF
TRBJ1-6,TRBV29-1,CSARTESSYNSPLHF
TRBJ2-2,TRBV4-1,CASSKEGAVRGSGELFF
TRBJ2-1,TRBV19,CASSIRGSDEQFF
TRBJ2-4,TRBV28,CASGQGKNIQYF
TRBJ2-3,TRBV28,CASTLAGGLTDTQYF
TRBJ2-1,TRBV12-3/TRBV12-4,CASSLSFWAGGFNEQFF
TRBJ2-1,TRBV5-4,CASSYSTSVLTEQFF
TRBJ2-3,TRBV5-1,CASSLAYGLEGDTQYF
TRBJ2-1,TRBV7-6,CASSPDRLEQFF
TRBJ2-5,TRBV7-9,CASSLPRQGGAQYF
TRBJ2-7,TRBV28,CASSLSGTSGTHEQYF
TRBJ2-7,TRBV12-3/TRBV12-4,CASSLFQGDLTEQYF
TRBJ2-2,TRBV7-9,CASSPRQGTNTGELFF
TRBJ2-7,TRBV2,CASSARSGGLLYEQYF
TRBJ2-5,TRBV12-3/TRBV12-4,CASSLGVATQYF
TRBJ1-2,TRBV12-3/TRBV12-4,CASTGINYGYTF
TRBJ1-1,TRBV11-2,CASSPPTGWDTEAFF
TRBJ2-1,TRBV3-1,CASSQDGAGDEQFF
TRBJ1-1,TRBV27,CASIPSAGRGNTEAFF
TRBJ2-5,TRBV20-1,CSASKGETQYF
TRBJ1-2,TRBV2,CASSLGRQHYGYTF
TRBJ1-1,TRBV20-1,CSATTGSNTEAFF
TRBJ1-2,TRBV2,CASLLYGYTF
TRBJ2-1,TRBV29-1,CSVEGASPNEQFF
TRBJ2-1,TRBV29-1,CSVGPGSNEQFF
TRBJ1-6,TRBV9,CASSVADTGTGRLWLDSPLHF
TRBJ2-1,TRBV7-9,CASSLASSYNEQFF
TRBJ2-2,TRBV29-1,CSVEDTEREIGELFF
TRBJ1-2,TRBV28,CASSSNGPYGYTF
TRBJ2-3,TRBV4-1,CASSQDGMGYGDTQYF
TRBJ2-7,TRBV12-3/TRBV12-4,CASRVAGGLYEQYF
TRBJ2-1,TRBV7-6,CASSLTTGGWAEQFF
TRBJ2-1,TRBV28,CASGDENEQFF
TRBJ2-1,TRBV5-6,CASSGGLAPYNEQFF
TRBJ2-2,TRBV9,CASSVASHGAGELFF
TRBJ2-1,TRBV24-1,CATSDGLANNEQFF
TRBJ2-2,TRBV12-5,CASGYGGTQNTGELFF
TRBJ2-1,TRBV4-1,CASSHRSEQFF
TRBJ2-3,TRBV5-1,CASSLEGVGTDTQYF
TRBJ2-1,TRBV2,CASSGLAGSEQFF
TRBJ1-1,TRBV11-2,CASSQQENTEAFF
TRBJ2-5,TRBV3-1,CASSQSQARQETQYF